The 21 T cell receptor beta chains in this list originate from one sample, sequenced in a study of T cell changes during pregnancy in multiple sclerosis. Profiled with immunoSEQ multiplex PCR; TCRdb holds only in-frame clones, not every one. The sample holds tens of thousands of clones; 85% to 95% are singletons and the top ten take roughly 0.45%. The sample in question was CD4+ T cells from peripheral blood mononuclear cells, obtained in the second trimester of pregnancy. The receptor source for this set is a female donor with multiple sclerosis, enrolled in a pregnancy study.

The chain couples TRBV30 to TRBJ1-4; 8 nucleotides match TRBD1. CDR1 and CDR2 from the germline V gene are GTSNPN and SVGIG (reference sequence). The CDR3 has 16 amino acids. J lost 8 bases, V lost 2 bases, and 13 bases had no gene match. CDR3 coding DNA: TGTGCCTGGAGTCCCTTTGGACAGGGACAAGTCGAAAAACTGTTTTTT. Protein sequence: CAWSPFGQGQVEKLFF.

CDR3 protein: CASSRSPPGETQYF. DNA of the CDR3: TGTGCCAGCAGCAGAAGCCCCCCGGGTGAGACCCAGTACTTC. V usage is TRBV7-2 and J usage is TRBJ2-5; D call uncertain. The CDR3 extends over 14 amino acids. CDR1 is SGHTA and CDR2 is FQGNSA in the germline V gene. The V gene lost 5 bases and the J gene lost 5 bases, with 15 bases spanning the gap. Complete variable domain (other parts from reference TRBV7-2 and TRBJ2-5): GAGVSQSPSNKVTEKGKDVELRCDPISGHTALYWYRQSLGQGLEFLIYFQGNSAPDKSGLPSDRFSAERTGGSVSTLTIQRTQQEDSAVYLCASSRSPPGETQYFGPGTRLLVL.

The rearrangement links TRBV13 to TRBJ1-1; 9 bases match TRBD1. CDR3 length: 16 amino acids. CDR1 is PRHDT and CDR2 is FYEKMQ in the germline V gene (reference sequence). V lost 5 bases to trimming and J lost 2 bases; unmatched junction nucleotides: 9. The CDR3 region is CASSPRRTGVNTEAFF. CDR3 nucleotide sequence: TGTGCCAGCAGCCCGAGAAGGACAGGGGTAAACACTGAAGCTTTCTTT.

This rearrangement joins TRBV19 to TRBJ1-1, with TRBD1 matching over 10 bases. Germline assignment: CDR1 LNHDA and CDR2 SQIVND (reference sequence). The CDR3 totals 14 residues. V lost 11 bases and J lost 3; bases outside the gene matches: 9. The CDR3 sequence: CAARDRGVDTEAFF. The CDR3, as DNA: TGTGCCGCGAGGGACAGGGGAGTGGACACTGAAGCTTTCTTT.

In DNA form, the CDR3 reads TGCGCCAGCAGCCAAGATCCGCAGGGCGCGAACACTGAAGCTTTCTTT. Translating gives CASSQDPQGANTEAFF. The chain links TRBV4-3 to TRBJ1-1, with D tentatively TRBD1 (5 bases). The CDR3 has 16 amino acids. Trimming removed 0 bases at V and 1 base at J, with 12 bases between. Germline V lookup: CDR1 LGHNA, CDR2 YSLEER.

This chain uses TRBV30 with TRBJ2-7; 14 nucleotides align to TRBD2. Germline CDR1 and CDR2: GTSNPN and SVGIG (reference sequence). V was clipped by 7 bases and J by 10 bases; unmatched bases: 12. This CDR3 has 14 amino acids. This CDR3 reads CAYEVGTSGRSQYF. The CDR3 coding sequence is TGTGCCTACGAAGTTGGGACTAGCGGGAGAAGCCAGTACTTC.

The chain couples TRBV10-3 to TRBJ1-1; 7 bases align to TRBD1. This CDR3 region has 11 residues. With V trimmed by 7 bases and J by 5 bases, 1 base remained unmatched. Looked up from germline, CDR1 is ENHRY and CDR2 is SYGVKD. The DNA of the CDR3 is TGTGCCATCATACAGGGGACTGAAGCTTTCTTT. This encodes CAIIQGTEAFF.

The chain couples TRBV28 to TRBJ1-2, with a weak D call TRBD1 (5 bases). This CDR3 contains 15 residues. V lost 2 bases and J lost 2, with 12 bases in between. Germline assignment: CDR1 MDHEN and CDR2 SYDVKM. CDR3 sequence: CASSLPLGGNYGYTF. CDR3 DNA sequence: TGTGCCAGCAGTTTACCCCTCGGGGGAAACTATGGCTACACCTTC.

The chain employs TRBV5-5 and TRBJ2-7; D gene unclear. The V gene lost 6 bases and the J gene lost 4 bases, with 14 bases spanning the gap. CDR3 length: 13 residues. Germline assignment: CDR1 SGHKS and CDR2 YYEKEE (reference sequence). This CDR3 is CASMVAPGYEQYF. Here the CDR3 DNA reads TGTGCCAGCATGGTTGCCCCCGGGTACGAGCAGTACTTC. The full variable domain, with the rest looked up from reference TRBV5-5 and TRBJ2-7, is DAGVTQSPTHLIKTRGQQVTLRCSPISGHKSVSWYQQVLGQGPQFIFQYYEKEERGRGNFPDRFSARQFPNYSSELNVNALLLGDSALYLCASMVAPGYEQYFGPGTRLTVT.

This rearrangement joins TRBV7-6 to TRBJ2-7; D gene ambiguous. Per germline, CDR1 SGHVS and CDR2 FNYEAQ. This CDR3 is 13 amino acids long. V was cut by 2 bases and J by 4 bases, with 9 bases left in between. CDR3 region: CASSLTPTYEQYF. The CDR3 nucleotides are TGTGCCAGCAGCTTAACCCCGACTTACGAGCAGTACTTC.

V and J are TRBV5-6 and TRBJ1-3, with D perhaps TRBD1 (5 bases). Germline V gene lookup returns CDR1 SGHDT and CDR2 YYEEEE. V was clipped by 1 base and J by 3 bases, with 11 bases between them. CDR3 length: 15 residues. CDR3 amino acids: CASSLMGQSGNTIYF. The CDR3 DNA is TGTGCCAGCAGCTTGATGGGGCAAAGTGGAAACACCATATATTTT.

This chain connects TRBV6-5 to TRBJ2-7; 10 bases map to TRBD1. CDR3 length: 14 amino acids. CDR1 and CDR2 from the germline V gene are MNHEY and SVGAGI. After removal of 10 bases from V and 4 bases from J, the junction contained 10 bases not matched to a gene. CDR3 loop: CATRQGQGLYEQYF. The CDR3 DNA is TGTGCCACACGACAGGGACAGGGGTTGTACGAGCAGTACTTC.

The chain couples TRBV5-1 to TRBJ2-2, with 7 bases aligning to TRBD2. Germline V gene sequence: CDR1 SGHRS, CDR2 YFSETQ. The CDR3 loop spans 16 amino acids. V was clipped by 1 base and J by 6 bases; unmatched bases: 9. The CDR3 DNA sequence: TGCGCCAGCAGCTTGCAAGCGGGACGGGGTGCCGGGGAGCTGTTTTTT. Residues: CASSLQAGRGAGELFF.

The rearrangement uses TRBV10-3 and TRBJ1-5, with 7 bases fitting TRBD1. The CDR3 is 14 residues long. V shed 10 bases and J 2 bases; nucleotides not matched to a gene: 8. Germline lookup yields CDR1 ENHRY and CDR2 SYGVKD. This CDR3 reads CATRGAGGNQPQHF. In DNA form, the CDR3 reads TGTGCCACCAGGGGGGCAGGGGGCAATCAGCCCCAGCATTTT.

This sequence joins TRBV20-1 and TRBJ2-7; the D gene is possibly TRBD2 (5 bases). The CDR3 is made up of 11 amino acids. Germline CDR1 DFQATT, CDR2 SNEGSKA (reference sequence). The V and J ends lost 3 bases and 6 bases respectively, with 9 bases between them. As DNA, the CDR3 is TGCAGTGCTAGTGCCGGGATCGAGCAGTACTTC. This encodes CSASAGIEQYF.

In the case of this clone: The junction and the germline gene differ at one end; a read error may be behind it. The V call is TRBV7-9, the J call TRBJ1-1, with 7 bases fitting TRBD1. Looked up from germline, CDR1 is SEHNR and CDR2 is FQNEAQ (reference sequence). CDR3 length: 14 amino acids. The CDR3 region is CASSSEVPGQEEIF. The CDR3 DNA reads TGTGCCAGCAGCTCAGAGGTCCCCGGACAGGAAGAAATCTTT.

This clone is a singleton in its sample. CDR3 in DNA: TGCGCCAGCAGCGGGACTAGCGGGAGGGCATTCGATGAGCAGTTCTTC. This encodes CASSGTSGRAFDEQFF. V is TRBV5-1 and J is TRBJ2-1; 16 positions agree with TRBD2. Germline values: CDR1 SGHRS, CDR2 YFSETQ. This CDR3 is 16 amino acids long. With 4 bases clipped from V and 8 bases from J, the junction kept 6 bases outside the gene matches.

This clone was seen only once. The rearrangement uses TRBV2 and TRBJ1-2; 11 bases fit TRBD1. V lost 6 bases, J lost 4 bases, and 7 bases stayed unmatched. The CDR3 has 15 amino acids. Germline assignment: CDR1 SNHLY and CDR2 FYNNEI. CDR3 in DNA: TGTGCCAGCAGGACGGGGACAGGGGGATCCTATGGCTACACCTTC. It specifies CASRTGTGGSYGYTF.

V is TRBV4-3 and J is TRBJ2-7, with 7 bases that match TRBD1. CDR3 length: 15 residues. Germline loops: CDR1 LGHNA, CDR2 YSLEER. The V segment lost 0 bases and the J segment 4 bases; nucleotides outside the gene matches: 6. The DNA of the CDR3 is TGCGCCAGCAGCCAAGAGGCCAGGGGGTCGTACGAGCAGTACTTC. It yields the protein CASSQEARGSYEQYF.

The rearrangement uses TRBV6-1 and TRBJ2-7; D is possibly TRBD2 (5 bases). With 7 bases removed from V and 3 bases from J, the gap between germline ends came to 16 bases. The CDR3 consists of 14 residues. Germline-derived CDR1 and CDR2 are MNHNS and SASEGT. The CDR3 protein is CASNRGSLLYEQYF. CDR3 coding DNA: TGTGCCAGCAATCGGGGATCTCTACTCTACGAGCAGTACTTC.

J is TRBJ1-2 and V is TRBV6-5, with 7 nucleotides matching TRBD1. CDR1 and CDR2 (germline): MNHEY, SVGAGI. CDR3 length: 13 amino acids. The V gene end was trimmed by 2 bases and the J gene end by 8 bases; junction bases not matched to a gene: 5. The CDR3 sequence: CASSYEAGGGYTF. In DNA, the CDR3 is TGTGCCAGCAGTTACGAAGCAGGGGGAGGCTACACCTTC.